This TCR beta chain was sequenced for a study of T cell responses to AZD1222 COVID-19 vaccine. About the study: Analysis merged second doses at about 4 or about 12 weeks. Study outcomes and limitations: Repertoires in all cases were sampled only once the peak T cell response had passed.

On this clone: Its antigen remains unknown.

With 7 bases clipped from V and 4 bases from J, the junction kept 2 bases outside the gene matches. Germline assignment: CDR1 SQVTM and CDR2 ANQGSEA. The CDR3 is 13 residues long. Clones were sequenced by immunoSEQ multiplex PCR, and TCRdb holds only the in-frame ones, with some missing. The repertoire holds approximately 100,000 clones, with about 92% as singletons. The chain links TRBV29-1 to TRBJ1-3; 12 nucleotides agree with TRBD1. The starting material was peripheral blood, obtained on day 0 of AZD1222 vaccination. This TCR was sampled from an adult in good health. DNA for the CDR3: TGCAGCGCCGGGACAGGGGGCGGAAACACCATATATTTT. As protein: CSAGTGGGNTIYF.